This T cell receptor (beta chain) was documented in a study of tumor-infiltrating T cells and Merkel cell polyomavirus. Overall study: CD8+ T cells recognized the Merkel cell polyomavirus KLL epitope.

Robust Merkel cell polyomavirus Large T antigen positivity by immunohistochemistry was seen in all patients' tumors. Of note for this clone: Its antigen is not identified.

Germline CDR1 and CDR2: LGHNA and YNFKEQ. V lost 0 bases and J lost 4, with 14 bases in between. The CDR3 extends over 16 amino acids. Study observations and caveats: Few patients were studied, which limits the findings. The study covered a single Merkel cell polyomavirus epitope only.

Repertoires were generated with immunoSEQ multiplex PCR, while TCRdb's copy carries only in-frame clones and drops some. The sample holds around 900 clones, about 88% seen once. This chain links TRBV4-2 with TRBJ2-3, with D perhaps matching TRBD2 (7 bases). The sequence was collected from a woman aged 70 to 79 with Merkel cell carcinoma. The sequencing sample was made of lymph node tissue. The DNA of the CDR3 is TGTGCCAGCAGCCAAGAGAGGGGGGGGCAGGCAGATACGCAGTATTTT. This sequence encodes CASSQERGGQADTQYF.